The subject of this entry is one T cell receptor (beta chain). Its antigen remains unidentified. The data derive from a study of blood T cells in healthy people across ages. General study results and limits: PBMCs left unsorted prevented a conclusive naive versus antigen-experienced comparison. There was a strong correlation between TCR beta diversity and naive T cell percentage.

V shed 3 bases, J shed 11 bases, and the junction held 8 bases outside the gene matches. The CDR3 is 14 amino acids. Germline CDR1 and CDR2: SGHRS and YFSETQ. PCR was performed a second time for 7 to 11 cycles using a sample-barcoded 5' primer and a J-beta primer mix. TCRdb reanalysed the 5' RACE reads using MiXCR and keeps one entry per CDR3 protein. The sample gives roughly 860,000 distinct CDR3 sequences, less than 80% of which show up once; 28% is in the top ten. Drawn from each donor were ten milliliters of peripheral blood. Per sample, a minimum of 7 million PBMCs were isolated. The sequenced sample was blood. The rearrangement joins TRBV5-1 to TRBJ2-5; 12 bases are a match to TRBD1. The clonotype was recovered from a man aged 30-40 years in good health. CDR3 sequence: CASSSGQGAWEQYF. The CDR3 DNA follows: TGCGCCAGCAGCTCGGGACAGGGGGCGTGGGAGCAGTACTTC.